The rows below give T cell receptor beta chains drawn from one sample of a study of T-cell reconstitution after alpha-beta-depleted transplantation in children. TCRdb fed the PCR reads into MiXCR, producing one record per CDR3 protein. The table includes 900,000 or so distinct CDR3 sequences, around 17% detected once. The source was PBMCs, mostly from graft donor cells, collected 360 days after TCRalphabeta/CD19-depleted stem cell transplant. Every receptor here comes from a male patient between 5 and 17 years old who had a stem cell transplant for acute lymphoblastic leukemia, so the T cells may come from the graft donor. CDR3s include the opening cysteine and the closing phenylalanine or tryptophan. Each record gives: clone size, D gene, V gene, J gene, CDR3 DNA, CDR3 protein. D genes are given only for firm matches. Only some rows state a clone size, as once, few, many or a class for expanded clones.

abundance: NA; d_gene: NA; v_gene: TRBV7-2; j_gene: TRBJ2-3; CDR3nt: TGTGCCAGCAGCTTAGACTGGCGGGGCGATACGCAGTATTTT; CDR3aa: CASSLDWRGDTQYF
abundance: NA; d_gene: NA; v_gene: TRBV19; j_gene: TRBJ1-5; CDR3nt: TGTGCCAGTAGTATGGGGGCACCGTTTAATCAGCCCCAGCATTTT; CDR3aa: CASSMGAPFNQPQHF
abundance: NA; d_gene: NA; v_gene: TRBV7-2; j_gene: TRBJ2-7; CDR3nt: TGTGCCAGCAGCTTACACGTTACCTACGAGCAGTACTTC; CDR3aa: CASSLHVTYEQYF
abundance: NA; d_gene: NA; v_gene: TRBV6-2/TRBV6-3; j_gene: TRBJ2-1; CDR3nt: TGTGCCAGCAGTTACGGGTCTATGGTCTACAATGAGCAGTTCTTC; CDR3aa: CASSYGSMVYNEQFF
abundance: few; d_gene: TRBD2; v_gene: TRBV5-1; j_gene: TRBJ2-1; CDR3nt: TGCGCCAGCAGCTCCGGGACTAGCGGATCGAGCTCCTACAATGAGCAGTTCTTC; CDR3aa: CASSSGTSGSSSYNEQFF
abundance: NA; d_gene: TRBD2; v_gene: TRBV4-1; j_gene: TRBJ2-5; CDR3nt: TGCGCCAGCAGCCAGCTAGCGGGAGGGCTAGGGGCCCAGTACTTC; CDR3aa: CASSQLAGGLGAQYF
abundance: NA; d_gene: TRBD1; v_gene: TRBV27; j_gene: TRBJ1-4; CDR3nt: TGTGCCAGCTACCCCTTCGGACAGGGGATGGAAGATGAAAAACTGTTTTTT; CDR3aa: CASYPFGQGMEDEKLFF
abundance: many; d_gene: NA; v_gene: TRBV10-3; j_gene: TRBJ2-1; CDR3nt: TGTGCCATCACGGGGGCGGGTGAGCAGTTCTTC; CDR3aa: CAITGAGEQFF
abundance: many; d_gene: NA; v_gene: TRBV29-1; j_gene: TRBJ2-2; CDR3nt: TGCAGCGTTGAAGATGGCGAGAAGCCCGGGGAGCTGTTTTTT; CDR3aa: CSVEDGEKPGELFF
abundance: few; d_gene: NA; v_gene: TRBV7-9; j_gene: TRBJ2-5; CDR3nt: TGTGCCAGCAGCCCGTGGACAGCAAAAGAGACCCAGTACTTC; CDR3aa: CASSPWTAKETQYF
abundance: NA; d_gene: NA; v_gene: TRBV3-1; j_gene: TRBJ1-4; CDR3nt: TGTGCCAGCAGCCAAGATCTATGGACTAATGAAAAACTGTTTTTT; CDR3aa: CASSQDLWTNEKLFF
abundance: NA; d_gene: NA; v_gene: TRBV11-1; j_gene: TRBJ2-3; CDR3nt: TGTGCCAGCAGCTTAGGACATATTGCAGATACGCAGTATTTT; CDR3aa: CASSLGHIADTQYF
abundance: few; d_gene: NA; v_gene: TRBV7-9; j_gene: TRBJ2-5; CDR3nt: TGTGCCAGCAGCTTACGCGGGTACCAAGAGACCCAGTACTTC; CDR3aa: CASSLRGYQETQYF
abundance: many; d_gene: TRBD2; v_gene: TRBV7-8; j_gene: TRBJ2-1; CDR3nt: TGTGCCAGCAGCTCCGTAGCGGGAGAGCAGTTCTTC; CDR3aa: CASSSVAGEQFF
abundance: few; d_gene: NA; v_gene: TRBV7-9; j_gene: TRBJ1-2; CDR3nt: TGTGCCAGCAGCCGTTTCGGCGGCTACACCTTC; CDR3aa: CASSRFGGYTF
abundance: few; d_gene: TRBD2; v_gene: TRBV29-1; j_gene: TRBJ2-7; CDR3nt: TGCAGCGTTGAACCTCTTACTAGCGGGAGTCCCTACGAGCAGTACTTC; CDR3aa: CSVEPLTSGSPYEQYF
abundance: NA; d_gene: TRBD2; v_gene: TRBV7-6; j_gene: TRBJ2-3; CDR3nt: TGTGCCAGCAGCCGACTAGCGGGAGGGCCGATTAGCACAGATACGCAGTATTTT; CDR3aa: CASSRLAGGPISTDTQYF